This T cell receptor beta chain appears in the sequencing data of a study of metastatic and nonmetastatic thyroid tumors. Whole-study context: Samples came from malignant and benign thyroid patients, and repertoires were compared across blood and tumor or nodule tissue.

Original processing notes: CDR3 differences across clinicopathological groups were used to build a distant-metastasis classifier for papillary thyroid cancer. Using MiXCR, TCRdb re-called clones from the PCR reads. TCRdb, rather than the study authors, made the V and J calls. Here the sample spans 60,000 to 75,000 clones, 4% to 4.5% being singletons. CDR3 size: 15 residues. Trimming pared 1 base from V and 7 bases from J, leaving 11 bases between. Per the germline V gene, CDR1 is LGHDT and CDR2 is YNNKEL (reference sequence). Ahead of thyroid surgery, no patient had received treatment of any kind. The chain combines TRBV3-1 with TRBJ1-6; D unclear. Source material: blood. The receptor was isolated from a female donor with papillary thyroid cancer or a benign thyroid nodule (not recorded which). Some clones in this sample may be carry-over from other donors' samples. This chain's CDR3 is CASSQGGRVNSPLHF. CDR3 DNA: TGTGCCAGCAGCCAAGGGGGAAGGGTCAATTCACCCCTCCACTTT.